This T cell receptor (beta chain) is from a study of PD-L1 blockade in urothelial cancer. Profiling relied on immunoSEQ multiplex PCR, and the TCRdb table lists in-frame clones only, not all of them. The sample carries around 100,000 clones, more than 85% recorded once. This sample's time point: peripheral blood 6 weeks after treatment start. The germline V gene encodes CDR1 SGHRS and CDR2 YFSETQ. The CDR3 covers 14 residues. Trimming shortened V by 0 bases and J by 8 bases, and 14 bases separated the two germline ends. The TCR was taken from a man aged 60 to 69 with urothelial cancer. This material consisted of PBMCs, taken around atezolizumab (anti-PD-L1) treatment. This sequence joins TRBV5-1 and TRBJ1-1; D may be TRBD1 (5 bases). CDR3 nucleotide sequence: TGCGCCAGCAGCTTGGTGGCAGGGTCGGCCGAAGCTTTCTTT. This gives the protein CASSLVAGSAEAFF. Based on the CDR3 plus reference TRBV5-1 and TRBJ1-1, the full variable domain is KAGVTQTPRYLIKTRGQQVTLSCSPISGHRSVSWYQQTPGQGLQFLFEYFSETQRNKGNFPGRFSGRQFSNSRSEMNVSTLELGDSALYLCASSLVAGSAEAFFGQGTRLTVV.